This TCR beta chain appears in the sequencing data of a study of a mutant IDH1 vaccine in newly diagnosed glioma. Stated time point: week 5, during vaccination. A single vaccine dose contained 300 ug of mutant IDH1 20-mer peptide, and topical imiquimod was used with it. Remarks on this clone: As yet, its antigen is unknown.

The CDR3 sequence is 13 residues long. Germline assignment: CDR1 SGHTA and CDR2 FQGNSA. Between the trimmed V and J ends, which lost 2 bases and 7 bases, there was a span of 11 bases. The table came from immunoSEQ multiplex PCR; TCRdb's copy has only in-frame clones and leaves some out. The data show about 50,000 clones, 84% seen once. The rearrangement uses TRBV7-2 and TRBJ1-1; D remains unclear. The starting material was PBMCs, obtained from a glioma patient whose treatment included an IDH1 peptide vaccine. The sequence came from a woman aged 50 to 60 with glioma. The chain's CDR3 is CASSLKSGFEAFF. CDR3 bases: TGTGCCAGCAGCTTAAAGTCGGGATTTGAAGCTTTCTTT.